These T cell receptor beta chains were read from a single sample in a study of blood T cell repertoires in COVID-19. TCRdb keeps only in-frame clones here, not all; method: immunoSEQ multiplex PCR. The data show about 64,000 clones, with approximately 91% seen just once and roughly 1.7% held by the top ten. The sample comprised peripheral blood. Receptors were obtained from a human donor in a cohort sampled during active COVID-19. Both conserved end residues are part of each CDR3. D genes are given only for firm matches.

TRBD2	TRBV7-2	TRBJ2-7	CASSLPGGYEQYF
TRBD1	TRBV4-1	TRBJ2-5	CASSRGQGRQETQYF
.	TRBV10-3	TRBJ2-3	CAISEGQAGISTDTQYF
.	TRBV9	TRBJ2-7	CASSVVDRPSYEQYF
.	TRBV7-2	TRBJ1-2	CASSLTLQGSGYTF
TRBD2	TRBV5-1	TRBJ2-5	CASSLAGRGSVETQYF
.	TRBV5-1	TRBJ2-7	CASSVLPQGRASEQYF
.	TRBV7-2	TRBJ2-1	CASSLRGIANEQFF
.	TRBV28	.	CASSSASRELFF
.	TRBV28	TRBJ1-3	CASSLRGSSGNTIYF
.	TRBV24-1	TRBJ1-2	CATSDPGRRYGYTF
.	TRBV6-4	TRBJ1-5	CASSDSTSGTRDFQHF
.	TRBV6-5	TRBJ2-1	CASSYSTAARYNEQFF
.	TRBV2	TRBJ1-4	CANQGLGEKLFF
TRBD2	TRBV7-8	TRBJ2-7	CASSLAGLALYEQYF
TRBD1	TRBV6-1	TRBJ1-2	CASSEARTGGGYTF
.	TRBV12-5	TRBJ1-1	CASVPKGLPEAFF
TRBD2	TRBV27	TRBJ2-1	CASRAGLAGGPIENEQFF
TRBD1	TRBV13	TRBJ2-1	CASSPGTGRTNEQFF
TRBD1	TRBV7-8	TRBJ2-1	CASSLFTGVKYNEQFF
TRBD1	TRBV28	TRBJ2-7	CASSSPGTGSYEQYF
.	TRBV27	TRBJ2-4	CASSSFTGNIQYF
.	TRBV18	TRBJ2-5	CASSPWPVLGARPETQYF
TRBD1	TRBV19	TRBJ2-1	CASSIAKPVGTAHEQFF
.	TRBV15	TRBJ2-2	CATSRTGGVNTGELFF
.	TRBV9	TRBJ2-3	CASSVGGRTRSTDTQYF
TRBD2	TRBV11-2	TRBJ2-7	CASSLDRASGNEQYF
.	TRBV4-3	TRBJ2-6	CASSQAGSGANVLTF
TRBD2	TRBV24-1	TRBJ2-5	CATSDGGSWETQYF
TRBD2	TRBV3-1/TRBV3-2	TRBJ2-1	CASSPSRAGGSYNEQFF
TRBD1	TRBV9	TRBJ2-5	CASSGTGGKETQYF
.	TRBV12-3/TRBV12-4	TRBJ2-7	CASSSRKRGLHF
.	TRBV9	TRBJ2-1	CASSVEEEQFF